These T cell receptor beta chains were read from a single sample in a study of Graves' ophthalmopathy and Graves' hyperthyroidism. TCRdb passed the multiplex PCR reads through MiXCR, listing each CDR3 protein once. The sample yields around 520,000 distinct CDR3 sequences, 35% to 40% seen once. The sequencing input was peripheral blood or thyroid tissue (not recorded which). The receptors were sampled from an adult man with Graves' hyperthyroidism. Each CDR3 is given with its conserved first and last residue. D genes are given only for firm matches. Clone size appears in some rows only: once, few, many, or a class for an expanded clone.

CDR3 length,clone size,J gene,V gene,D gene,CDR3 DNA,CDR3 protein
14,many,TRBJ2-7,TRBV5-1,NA,TGCGCCAGCAGGTACGAGGGGGTCATCTACGAGCAGTACTTC,CASRYEGVIYEQYF
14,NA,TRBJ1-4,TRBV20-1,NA,TGCAGTGCGTCCATGTGGGGGCCAGGTGAAAAACTGGTTTTT,CSASMWGPGEKLVF
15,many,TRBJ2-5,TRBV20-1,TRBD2,TGCAGTGCTAGAGATTATCGGACTAGCGGTGAGACCCAGTACTTC,CSARDYRTSGETQYF
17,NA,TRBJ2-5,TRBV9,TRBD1,TGTGCCAGCAGCGCCACCAGCGGGGACAGGGGGCAAGAGACCCAGTACTTC,CASSATSGDRGQETQYF
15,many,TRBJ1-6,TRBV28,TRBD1,TGTGCCAGCAGAGCCGCGGGACAGTATAATTCACCCCTCCACTTT,CASRAAGQYNSPLHF
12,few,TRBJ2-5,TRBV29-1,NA,TGCAGCGTTGAAGATCGAGGGTTGGATCAGTACTTC,CSVEDRGLDQYF
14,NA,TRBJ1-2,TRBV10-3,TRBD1,TGTGCCATCAGGAGGGGAACAGGGGACAATGGCTACACCTTC,CAIRRGTGDNGYTF
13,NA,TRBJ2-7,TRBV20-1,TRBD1,TGCAGTGTCCCGGGACAGGGGGACTACGAGCAGTACTTC,CSVPGQGDYEQYF
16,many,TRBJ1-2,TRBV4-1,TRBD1,TGCGCCAGCAGCACTCACGAGCGACAGGGGCAGGGTGGCTACACCTTC,CASSTHERQGQGGYTF
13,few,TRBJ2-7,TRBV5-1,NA,TGCGCCAGCAGCTCGCAACTACGGGACGAGCAGTACTTC,CASSSQLRDEQYF
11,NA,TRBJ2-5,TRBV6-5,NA,TGTACCAGCAGTTCGACCGGGACCCAGTACTTC,CTSSSTGTQYF
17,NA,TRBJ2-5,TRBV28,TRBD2,TGTGCCAGCAGTCGCCTACCGGGACTAGCGGATCAAGAGACCCAGTACTTC,CASSRLPGLADQETQYF
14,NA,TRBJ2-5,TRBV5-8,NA,TGTGCCAGCAGCATGCCGGGGCGCCAAGAGACCCAGTACTTC,CASSMPGRQETQYF
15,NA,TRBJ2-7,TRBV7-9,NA,TGTGCCAGCAGCTCGAAGGGAGCCCTAAACTACGAGCAGTACTTC,CASSSKGALNYEQYF
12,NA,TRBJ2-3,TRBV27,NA,TGTGCCAGCAGTTTTGGCTCAGATACGCAGTATTTT,CASSFGSDTQYF
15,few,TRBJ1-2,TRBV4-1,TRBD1,TGCGCCAGCAGCCACCCGGGACAGGGGGTCTATGGCTACACCTTC,CASSHPGQGVYGYTF
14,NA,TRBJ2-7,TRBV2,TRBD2,TGTGCCAGCAGCCGGACTAGCGGAGGGTACGAGCAGTACTTC,CASSRTSGGYEQYF
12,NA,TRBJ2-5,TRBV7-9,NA,TGTGCCAGCAGCTGGATGGACAATGAGCAGTACTTC,CASSWMDNEQYF
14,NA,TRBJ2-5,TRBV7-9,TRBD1,TGTGCCAGCAGCGAGACAGGGGTTGGCGAGACCCAGTACTTC,CASSETGVGETQYF
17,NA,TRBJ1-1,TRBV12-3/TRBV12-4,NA,TGTGCCAGCAGTTTATCGGGCCGTAGCTCTGGAAACACTGAAGCTTTCTTT,CASSLSGRSSGNTEAFF
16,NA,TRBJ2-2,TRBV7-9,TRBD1,TGTGCCAGCAGTTTACCTGGGACAGGGTGGACCGGGGAGCTGTTTTTT,CASSLPGTGWTGELFF
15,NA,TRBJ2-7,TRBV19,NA,TGTGCCAGTAGTATGTACGTACAGGGAAGCTACGAGCAGTACTTC,CASSMYVQGSYEQYF
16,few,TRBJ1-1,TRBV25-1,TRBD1,TGTGCCAGCAGTTCCCTCGGGGACAGGGGGTACACTGAAGCTTTCTTT,CASSSLGDRGYTEAFF
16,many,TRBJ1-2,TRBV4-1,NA,TGCGCCAGCAGCCAAGATGTGGTGAGGAGGGCGGATGGCTACACCTTC,CASSQDVVRRADGYTF